This T cell receptor beta chain stems from a study of OX40 agonist ivuxolimab in advanced cancers. Overall study: Patients were dosed intravenously with ivuxolimab at 0.01 to 10 mg/kg every 2 weeks.

This clone was seen a few times. Its specificity is not known. Assay used: immunoSEQ multiplex PCR; TCRdb lists only in-frame clones, some missing. The top ten clones hold roughly 9.4% of a sample with about 54,000 clones, under 95% of them seen once. Findings and limits, study-wide: Among the lowest peripheral clonal expansion occurred in 0.1-3.0 mg/kg partial responders. Part of the nonresponder group also had normalized T-cell clonal expansion that was low.

V was shortened by 5 bases and J by 0 bases, with 11 bases between the two germline ends. This CDR3 spans 14 amino acids. The V gene's germline CDR1 is SEHNR and CDR2 FQNEAQ (reference sequence). The V call is TRBV7-9, the J call TRBJ2-7; D is perhaps TRBD1 (5 bases). This TCR was sampled from an adult with an advanced solid tumor such as melanoma, head and neck, liver or kidney cancer. Sequenced here: CD4+ or CD8+ T cells sorted from blood, sampled in a trial of the OX40 agonist ivuxolimab. This CDR3 is CASSTRTNSYEQYF. The CDR3 DNA sequence: TGTGCCAGCAGCACCAGGACAAACTCCTACGAGCAGTACTTC.